This T cell receptor beta chain was recovered during a study of blood T cell repertoires in COVID-19. Study information: In each case, the material was cDNA or gDNA derived from T cells, B-cell-depleted T cells, or PBMCs.

The participants were between about 18 and 90 years old and came from 20 to 30 US areas. Each participant's cohort was designated according to participant-reported clinical history. What the recovered Cohort 3 donors had was two negative PCRs, clearance, or symptom resolution. This CDR3 is built from 15 residues. Germline V gene data show CDR1 as MNHNY and CDR2 as SVGAGI (reference sequence). The germline V and J ends were trimmed by 6 bases and 1 base, with 15 bases remaining between them. TCRdb keeps only in-frame clones here, not all; method: immunoSEQ multiplex PCR. This repertoire shows more than 150,000 clones, 84% found once; its top ten account for roughly 8%.

The V gene is TRBV6-6, the J gene TRBJ2-5; D remains ambiguous. The specimen was PBMCs or T cells enriched from blood (not recorded which). The receptor comes from a woman aged 50 to 65 who had recovered from COVID-19. CDR3 in amino acids: CASSPPGRPQETQYF. CDR3 coding DNA: TGTGCCAGCAGCCCCCCCGGTCGTCCCCAAGAGACCCAGTACTTC.